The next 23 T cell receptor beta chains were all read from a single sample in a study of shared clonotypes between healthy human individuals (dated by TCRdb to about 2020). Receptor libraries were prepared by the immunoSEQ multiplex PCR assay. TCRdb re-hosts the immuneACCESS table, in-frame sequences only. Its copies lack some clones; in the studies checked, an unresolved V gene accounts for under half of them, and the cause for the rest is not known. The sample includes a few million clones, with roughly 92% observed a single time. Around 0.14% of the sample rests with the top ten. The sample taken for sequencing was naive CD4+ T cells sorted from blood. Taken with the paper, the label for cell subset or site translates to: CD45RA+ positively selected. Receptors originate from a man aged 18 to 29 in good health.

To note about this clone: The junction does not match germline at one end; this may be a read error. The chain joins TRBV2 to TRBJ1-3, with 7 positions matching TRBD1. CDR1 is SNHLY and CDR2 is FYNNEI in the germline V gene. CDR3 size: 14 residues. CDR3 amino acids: CASSIDIVQGPGDF. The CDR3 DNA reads TGTGCCAGCAGCATCGACATTGTACAGGGGCCGGGAGATTTT.

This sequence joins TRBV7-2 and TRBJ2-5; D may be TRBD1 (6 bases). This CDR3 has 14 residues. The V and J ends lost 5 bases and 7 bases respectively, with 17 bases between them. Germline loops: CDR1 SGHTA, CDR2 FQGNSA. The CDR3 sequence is CASSVDRNPGTQYF. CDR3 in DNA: TGTGCCAGCAGCGTCGACAGGAACCCGGGGACCCAGTACTTC.

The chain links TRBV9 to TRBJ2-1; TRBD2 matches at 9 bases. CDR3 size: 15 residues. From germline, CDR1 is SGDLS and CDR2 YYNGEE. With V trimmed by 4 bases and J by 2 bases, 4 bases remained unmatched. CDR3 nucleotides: TGTGCCAGCAGCCCGCGGGAGGGGGCCTACAATGAGCAGTTCTTC. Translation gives CASSPREGAYNEQFF.

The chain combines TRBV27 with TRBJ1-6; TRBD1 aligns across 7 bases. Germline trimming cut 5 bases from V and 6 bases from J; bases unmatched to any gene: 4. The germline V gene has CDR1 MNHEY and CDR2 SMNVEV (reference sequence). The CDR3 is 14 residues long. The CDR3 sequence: CASSLTGTNSPLHF. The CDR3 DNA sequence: TGTGCCAGCAGTCTGACAGGGACTAATTCACCCCTCCACTTT.

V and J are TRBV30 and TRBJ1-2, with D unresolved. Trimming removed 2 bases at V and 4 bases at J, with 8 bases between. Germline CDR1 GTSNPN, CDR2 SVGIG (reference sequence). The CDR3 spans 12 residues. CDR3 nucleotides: TGTGCCTGGAGTATAAACAGCTATGGCTACACCTTC. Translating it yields CAWSINSYGYTF.

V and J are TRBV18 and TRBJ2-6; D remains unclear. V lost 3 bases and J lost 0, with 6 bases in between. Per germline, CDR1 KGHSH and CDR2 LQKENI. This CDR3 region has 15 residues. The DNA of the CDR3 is TGTGCCAGCTCACCGGTGAGCTCTGGGGCCAACGTCCTGACTTTC. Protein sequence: CASSPVSSGANVLTF.

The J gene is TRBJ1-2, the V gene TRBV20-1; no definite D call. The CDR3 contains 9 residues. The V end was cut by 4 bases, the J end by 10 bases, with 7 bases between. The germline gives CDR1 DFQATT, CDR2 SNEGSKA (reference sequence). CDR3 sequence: CSAKEAYTF. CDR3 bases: TGCAGTGCTAAGGAGGCCTACACCTTC.

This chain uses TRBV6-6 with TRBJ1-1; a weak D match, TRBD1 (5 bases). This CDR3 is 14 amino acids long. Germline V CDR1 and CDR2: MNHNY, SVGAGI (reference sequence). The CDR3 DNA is TGTGCAACTCAGGGCGGGGAGGGCGGTACTGAAGCTTTCTTT. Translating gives CATQGGEGGTEAFF.

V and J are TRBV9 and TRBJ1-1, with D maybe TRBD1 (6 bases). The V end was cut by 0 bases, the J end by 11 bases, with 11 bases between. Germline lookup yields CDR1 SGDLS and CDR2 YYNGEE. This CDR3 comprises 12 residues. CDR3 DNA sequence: TGTGCCAGCAGCGTAGTTCAGGGACATGCTTTCTTT. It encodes CASSVVQGHAFF.

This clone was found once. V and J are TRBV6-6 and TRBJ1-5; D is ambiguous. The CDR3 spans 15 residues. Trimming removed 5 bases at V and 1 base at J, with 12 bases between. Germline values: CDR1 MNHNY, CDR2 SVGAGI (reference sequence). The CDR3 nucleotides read TGTGCCAGCAGTCCCCGCCGGGAGAGCAATCAGCCCCAGCATTTT. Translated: CASSPRRESNQPQHF.

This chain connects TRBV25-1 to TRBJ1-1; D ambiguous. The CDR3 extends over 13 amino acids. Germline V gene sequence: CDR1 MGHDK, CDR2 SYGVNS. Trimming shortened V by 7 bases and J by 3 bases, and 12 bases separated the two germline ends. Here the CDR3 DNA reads TGTGCCAGCAAAAGTCAAGGCGACACTGAAGCTTTCTTT. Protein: CASKSQGDTEAFF.

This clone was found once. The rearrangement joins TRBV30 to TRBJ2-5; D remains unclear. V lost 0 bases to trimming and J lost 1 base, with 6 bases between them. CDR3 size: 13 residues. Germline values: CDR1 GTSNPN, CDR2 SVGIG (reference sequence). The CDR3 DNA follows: TGTGCCTGGAGTGTAAGCTTCCAAGAGACCCAGTACTTC. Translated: CAWSVSFQETQYF.

The CDR3, as DNA: TGTGCCAGTAAGCAAGATGGGGTGGTCGATTCCTACGAGCAGTACTTC. It codes for CASKQDGVVDSYEQYF. V gene TRBV19 combines with J gene TRBJ2-7; D remains unclear. V shed 7 bases and J shed 1 base, with 20 bases lying between them. CDR3 length equals 16 residues. CDR1 LNHDA and CDR2 SQIVND come from the germline V gene (reference sequence). The whole variable domain, remainder taken from reference TRBV19 and TRBJ2-7, is DGGITQSPKYLFRKEGQNVTLSCEQNLNHDAMYWYRQDPGQGLRLIYYSQIVNDFQKGDIAEGYSVSREKKESFPLTVTSAQKNPTAFYLCASKQDGVVDSYEQYFGPGTRLTVT.

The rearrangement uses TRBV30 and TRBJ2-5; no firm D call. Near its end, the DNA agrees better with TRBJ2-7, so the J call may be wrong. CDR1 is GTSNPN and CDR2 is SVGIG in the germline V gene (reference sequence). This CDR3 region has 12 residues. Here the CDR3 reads CAWSSQSYEQYF. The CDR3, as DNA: TGTGCCTGGAGTTCCCAGTCCTACGAGCAGTACTTC.

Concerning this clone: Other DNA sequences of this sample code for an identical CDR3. The CDR3 protein is CASSLAGGGEKLFF. The CDR3 DNA reads as TGCGCCAGCAGCTTAGCAGGAGGCGGTGAAAAACTGTTTTTT. The chain couples TRBV5-1 to TRBJ1-4; no clear D gene. Per the germline V gene, CDR1 is SGHRS and CDR2 is YFSETQ. This CDR3 region has 14 residues. V was trimmed by 2 bases and J by 7 bases, leaving 12 bases between them.

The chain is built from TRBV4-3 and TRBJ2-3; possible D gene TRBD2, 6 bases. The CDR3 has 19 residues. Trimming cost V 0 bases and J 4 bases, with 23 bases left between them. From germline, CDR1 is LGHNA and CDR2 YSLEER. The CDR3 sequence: CASSQDERFEGGAADTQYF. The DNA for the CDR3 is TGCGCCAGCAGCCAAGATGAGCGGTTTGAGGGAGGTGCAGCAGATACGCAGTATTTT.

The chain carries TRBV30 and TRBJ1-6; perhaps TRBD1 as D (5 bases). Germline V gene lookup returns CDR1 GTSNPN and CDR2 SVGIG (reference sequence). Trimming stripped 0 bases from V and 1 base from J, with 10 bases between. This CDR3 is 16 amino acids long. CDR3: CAWSVRQGSYNSPLHF. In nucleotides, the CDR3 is TGTGCCTGGAGTGTTAGGCAGGGTTCCTATAATTCACCCCTCCACTTT.

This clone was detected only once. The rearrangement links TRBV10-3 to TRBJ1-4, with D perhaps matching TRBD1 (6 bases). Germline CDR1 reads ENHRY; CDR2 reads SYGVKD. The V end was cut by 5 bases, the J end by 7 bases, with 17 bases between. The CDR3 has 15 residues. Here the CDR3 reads CAISLGGQDGEKLFF. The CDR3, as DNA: TGTGCCATCAGTTTGGGGGGGCAGGACGGTGAAAAACTGTTTTTT.

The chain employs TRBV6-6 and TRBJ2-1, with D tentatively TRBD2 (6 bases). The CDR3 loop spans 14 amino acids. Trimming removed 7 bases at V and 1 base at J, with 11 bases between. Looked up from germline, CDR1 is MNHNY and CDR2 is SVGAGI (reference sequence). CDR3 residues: CASTQEGSYNEQFF. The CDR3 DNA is TGTGCCAGCACCCAGGAGGGGTCCTACAATGAGCAGTTCTTC.

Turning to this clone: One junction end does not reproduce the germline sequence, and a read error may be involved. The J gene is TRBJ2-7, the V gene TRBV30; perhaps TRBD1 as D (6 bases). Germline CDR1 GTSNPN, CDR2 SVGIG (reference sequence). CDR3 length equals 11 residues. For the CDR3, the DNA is TGTGCCTGGATTCAAACAGGGTTTATAAACTTC. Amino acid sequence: CAWIQTGFINF.

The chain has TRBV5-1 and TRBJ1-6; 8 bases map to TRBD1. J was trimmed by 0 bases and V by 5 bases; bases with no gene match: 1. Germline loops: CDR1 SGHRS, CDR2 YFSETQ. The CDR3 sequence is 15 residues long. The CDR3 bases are TGCGCCAGCAGAGACAGGGGCTCCTATAATTCACCCCTCCACTTT. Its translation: CASRDRGSYNSPLHF.

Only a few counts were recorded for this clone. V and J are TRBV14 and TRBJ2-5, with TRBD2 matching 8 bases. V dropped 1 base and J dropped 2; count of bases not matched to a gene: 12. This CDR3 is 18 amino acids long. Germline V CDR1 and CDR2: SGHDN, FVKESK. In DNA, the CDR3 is TGTGCCAGCAGCCAAGGGGCTAGCGGGTGGGGAACGCAAGAGACCCAGTACTTC. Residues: CASSQGASGWGTQETQYF.

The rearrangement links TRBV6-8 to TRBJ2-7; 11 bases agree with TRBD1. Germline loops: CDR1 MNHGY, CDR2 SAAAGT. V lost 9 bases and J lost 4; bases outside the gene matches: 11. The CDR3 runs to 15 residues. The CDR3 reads CARYPWGTGGYEQYF. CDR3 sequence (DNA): TGTGCCAGATACCCGTGGGGGACAGGGGGGTACGAGCAGTACTTC.